The 5 T cell receptor beta chains below all came from one sample that was sequenced in a study of T-cell memory formation after mild COVID-19 (dated by TCRdb to about 2021). Libraries were made using 5' RACE. TCRdb shows the sequencer as Illumina NovaSeq 6000. TCRdb redid the processing of the public reads, applying fastp at Q25 and MiXCR, and retained in-frame beta chains. Each CDR3 protein appears once, grouped with its most common genes and DNA. The sample includes hundreds of thousands of distinct CDR3 sequences, with roughly 15% observed a single time. 20% to 25% of the sample is held by the ten biggest clonotypes. The material sequenced was PBMCs or a T cell subset sorted from them (not recorded which). The receptors stem from a man aged 18-30 years who had mild COVID-19 (a few samples of this study predate the infection). The sample titles of this study are shuffled in the database, so cell type and time point are left out; the donor was told from shared clones.

The chain joins TRBV5-1 to TRBJ1-6; D not certain. Germline values: CDR1 SGHRS, CDR2 YFSETQ. V gave up 0 bases and J gave up 6 bases, with 10 bases separating them. This CDR3 has 15 residues. The CDR3 bases are TGCGCCAGCAGCTTGGAAGGGCCCCTTAATTCACCCCTCCACTTT. This encodes CASSLEGPLNSPLHF.

This clonotype occurred a few times. This sequence joins TRBV29-1 and TRBJ2-1, with unresolved D. The germline gives CDR1 SQVTM, CDR2 ANQGSEA. The CDR3 loop spans 13 amino acids. V shed 8 bases and J shed 0 bases, with 11 bases lying between them. The DNA for the CDR3 is TGCAGCCTCCAGTCGGCCTCCTACAATGAGCAGTTCTTC. Translating gives CSLQSASYNEQFF.

CDR3 loop: CASSEGGELFF. The DNA of the CDR3 is TGTGCCAGCAGTGAAGGTGGGGAGCTGTTTTTT. The chain recombines TRBV25-1 with TRBJ2-2; no clear D. There are 11 residues in the CDR3. Trimming removed 2 bases at V and 8 bases at J, with 3 bases between. Germline V gene data show CDR1 as MGHDK and CDR2 as SYGVNS.

The J gene is TRBJ1-2, the V gene TRBV15; no clear D gene. CDR3 size: 17 residues. V was clipped by 0 bases and J by 4 bases, with 18 bases between them. In germline, CDR1 is LNHNV, CDR2 YYDKDF (reference sequence). In nucleotides, the CDR3 is TGTGCCACCAGCAGAGATTATCGGTCAGGCTACCCCTATGGCTACACCTTC. Its protein is CATSRDYRSGYPYGYTF.

This clonotype came up many times. The gene calls are TRBV7-2 and TRBJ1-5; TRBD1 is a possible D gene (5 bases). CDR1 SGHTA and CDR2 FQGNSA come from the germline V gene. Between the trimmed V and J ends, which lost 2 bases and 7 bases, there was a span of 12 bases. The CDR3 is made up of 14 amino acids. CDR3 protein: CASSLNGGEQPQHF. Here the CDR3 DNA reads TGTGCCAGCAGCTTAAACGGGGGAGAACAGCCCCAGCATTTT.